The next 12 T cell receptor beta chains were all read from a single sample in a study of T-cell memory formation after mild COVID-19. TCRdb used MiXCR to reprocess the 5' RACE reads, holding one entry per CDR3 protein. The profile shows 300,000 to 400,000 distinct CDR3 sequences, approximately 29% of them singletons. The specimen was PBMCs or a T cell subset sorted from them (not recorded which). These receptor sequences come from an adult woman who had mild COVID-19 (a few samples of this study predate the infection). Cell type and time point are not known.

The chain employs TRBV7-2 and TRBJ2-3; 7 nucleotides align to TRBD2. The CDR3 is 15 amino acids. The J segment lost 3 bases and the V segment lost 5 bases, leaving 8 bases of the junction unmatched. Per the germline V gene, CDR1 is SGHTA and CDR2 is FQGNSA. The CDR3 region is CASSTTKAGTDTQYF. The DNA for the CDR3 is TGTGCCAGCAGCACCACTAAAGCGGGAACAGATACGCAGTATTTT.

This clonotype was recorded a few times. The CDR3 bases are TGCAGTGCTAGGATCCGGGGGAACACTGAAGCTTTCTTT. Encoded protein: CSARIRGNTEAFF. J is TRBJ1-1 and V is TRBV20-1; D is ambiguous. The CDR3 extends over 13 amino acids. The V gene lost 3 bases and the J gene lost 1 base, with 9 bases spanning the gap. Germline CDR1 reads DFQATT; CDR2 reads SNEGSKA (reference sequence).

The V call is TRBV12-3 or TRBV12-4, the J call TRBJ2-3, with D unclear. The CDR3 is 13 amino acids. Trimming took 6 bases from V and 0 from J, leaving 7 bases between them. Here the CDR3 reads CASRATSTDTQYF. The CDR3 DNA follows: TGTGCCAGCAGGGCTACAAGCACAGATACGCAGTATTTT.

This clonotype turned up a few times. This chain connects TRBV7-3 to TRBJ1-1, with D possibly being TRBD1 (5 bases). Germline V gene data show CDR1 as SGHTA and CDR2 as FQGTGA. Trimming took off 5 bases at V and 1 base at J, with 8 bases between the two ends. This CDR3 spans 13 amino acids. As DNA, the CDR3 is TGTGCCAGCAGCCACGGGGCGAACACTGAAGCTTTCTTT. Translating gives CASSHGANTEAFF.

The V gene is TRBV10-3, the J gene TRBJ2-3, with 11 bases fitting TRBD2. Per germline, CDR1 ENHRY and CDR2 SYGVKD. The CDR3 has 16 amino acids. V shed 5 bases and J 6 bases; nucleotides not matched to a gene: 10. As DNA, the CDR3 is TGTGCCATCAGTCCTAAACTAGCGGGAGTCATGGATACGCAGTATTTT. Translating it yields CAISPKLAGVMDTQYF.

This clonotype came up once. The chain combines TRBV5-1 with TRBJ1-1, with unresolved D. V was clipped by 5 bases and J by 0 bases, with 8 bases between them. CDR1 and CDR2 (germline): SGHRS, YFSETQ. The length of the CDR3 is 13 residues. The chain's CDR3 is CASREKMNTEAFF. The CDR3 region has the DNA TGCGCCAGCAGAGAGAAAATGAACACTGAAGCTTTCTTT.

This clonotype showed up just a few times. The chain joins TRBV5-1 to TRBJ2-2; 8 bases agree with TRBD2. Germline V lookup: CDR1 SGHRS, CDR2 YFSETQ. This CDR3 is 16 amino acids long. V shed 4 bases and J 2 bases; nucleotides not matched to a gene: 7. The CDR3 nucleotides read TGCGCCAGCAGCCCCTCCGGGACTAGTAACACCGGGGAGCTGTTTTTT. It encodes CASSPSGTSNTGELFF.

In DNA, the CDR3 is TGCGCCAGCAGCCAAGATTTTGGGGGGACCCGGGACAGGGGTTACAATGAGCAGTTCTTC. It yields the protein CASSQDFGGTRDRGYNEQFF. The chain joins TRBV4-3 to TRBJ2-1, with 10 bases that match TRBD1. The ends lost 0 bases at V and 4 bases at J; junction bases unmatched: 15. The CDR3 loop spans 20 amino acids. Germline V lookup: CDR1 LGHNA, CDR2 YSLEER.

This clonotype was seen only a few times. CDR3 coding DNA: TGCGCCAGCAGGTTGACTAGCGTTAACACAGATACGCAGTATTTT. Amino acid sequence: CASRLTSVNTDTQYF. The chain couples TRBV4-1 to TRBJ2-3, with TRBD2 matching over 8 bases. The CDR3 is 15 amino acids. Germline V gene lookup returns CDR1 MGHRA and CDR2 YSYEKL. After removal of 6 bases from V and 2 bases from J, the junction contained 7 bases not matched to a gene.

The chain employs TRBV4-1 and TRBJ1-4; D is possibly TRBD1 (5 bases). Germline V gene sequence: CDR1 MGHRA, CDR2 YSYEKL. V shed 6 bases and J shed 7 bases, with 12 bases lying between them. CDR3 size: 13 residues. The CDR3 loop reads CASSQGVVEKLFF. Here the CDR3 DNA reads TGCGCCAGCAGTCAGGGTGTGGTTGAAAAACTGTTTTTT.

This clonotype appeared a few times. This rearrangement joins TRBV24-1 to TRBJ1-2, with TRBD1 as a possible D gene (6 bases). Germline-derived CDR1 and CDR2 are KGHDR and SFDVKD. There are 14 residues in the CDR3. Trimming removed 2 bases at V and 6 bases at J, with 12 bases between. Here the CDR3 reads CATSDSYREDGYTF. The CDR3 bases are TGTGCCACCAGTGATTCGTACAGGGAGGATGGCTACACCTTC.

The chain employs TRBV7-9 and TRBJ1-2; D not certain. V gave up 2 bases and J gave up 5 bases, with 12 bases separating them. This CDR3 is 14 amino acids long. CDR1 SEHNR and CDR2 FQNEAQ come from the germline V gene (reference sequence). The CDR3 DNA reads as TGTGCCAGCAGCTTAAAAGGCGCGGAATATGGCTACACCTTC. Amino acid sequence: CASSLKGAEYGYTF. The full variable domain, its missing parts supplied by reference TRBV7-9 and TRBJ1-2, is DTGVSQNPRHKITKRGQNVTFRCDPISEHNRLYWYRQTLGQGPEFLTYFQNEAQLEKSRLLSDRFSAERPKGSFSTLEIQRTEQGDSAMYLCASSLKGAEYGYTFGSGTRLTVV.